This is a list of T cell receptor beta chains from one sample in a study of preoperative IRX-2 immunotherapy in early breast cancer. The table came from immunoSEQ multiplex PCR; TCRdb's copy has only in-frame clones and leaves some out. The table shows more than 3,000 clones, with 70% to 80% occurring only once. This specimen consisted of tumor tissue, obtained after IRX-2 immunotherapy. The receptors were gathered from a human donor with breast cancer. Both conserved end residues are part of each CDR3. Each record gives: V gene, D gene, J gene, clone size, CDR3 protein, CDR3 DNA. A D gene is named only where the DNA matches it firmly. Size tells how often a clone was seen (once, few, many) or the class of an expanded clone, and some rows leave it out.

v_gene: TRBV25-1
d_gene: NA
j_gene: TRBJ2-1
abundance: NA
CDR3aa: CASSESVGFSEQFF
CDR3nt: TGTGCCAGCAGTGAATCTGTCGGTTTCAGTGAGCAGTTCTTC

v_gene: TRBV6-4
d_gene: NA
j_gene: TRBJ1-1
abundance: NA
CDR3aa: CASSENFSSYAFF
CDR3nt: TGTGCCAGCAGTGAAAACTTTTCATCATATGCTTTCTTT

v_gene: TRBV15
d_gene: TRBD2
j_gene: TRBJ2-7
abundance: NA
CDR3aa: CATSRPGGQRGGREQYF
CDR3nt: TGTGCCACCAGCAGACCCGGTGGGCAGCGGGGGGGCCGCGAGCAGTACTTC

v_gene: TRBV5-1
d_gene: TRBD2
j_gene: TRBJ2-2
abundance: few
CDR3aa: CASKVIAGTWELFF
CDR3nt: TGCGCCAGCAAGGTGATAGCGGGGACCTGGGAGCTGTTTTTT

v_gene: TRBV6-8
d_gene: TRBD2
j_gene: TRBJ2-7
abundance: few
CDR3aa: CATKRGSYEQYF
CDR3nt: TGTGCCACCAAGCGGGGGTCCTACGAGCAGTACTTC

v_gene: TRBV30
d_gene: NA
j_gene: TRBJ1-5
abundance: NA
CDR3aa: CAWSTGFNQPQHF
CDR3nt: TGTGCCTGGAGTACTGGGTTCAATCAGCCCCAGCATTTT

v_gene: TRBV18
d_gene: NA
j_gene: TRBJ1-5
abundance: NA
CDR3aa: CASSSSQWQPQHF
CDR3nt: TGTGCCAGCTCCTCGTCCCAATGGCAGCCCCAGCATTTT

v_gene: TRBV5-1
d_gene: NA
j_gene: TRBJ1-2
abundance: NA
CDR3aa: CASSFGRGSPYGYTF
CDR3nt: TGCGCCAGCAGCTTCGGGCGGGGGTCGCCTTATGGCTACACCTTC

v_gene: TRBV19
d_gene: NA
j_gene: TRBJ2-5
abundance: NA
CDR3aa: CASSARTAQETQYF
CDR3nt: TGTGCCAGTAGTGCCCGGACAGCACAAGAGACCCAGTACTTC

v_gene: TRBV11-3
d_gene: TRBD2
j_gene: TRBJ2-1
abundance: few
CDR3aa: CASNGLAGGNEQFF
CDR3nt: TGTGCCAGCAACGGACTAGCGGGGGGCAATGAGCAGTTCTTC

v_gene: TRBV28
d_gene: NA
j_gene: TRBJ1-2
abundance: NA
CDR3aa: CASRHPEGNYGYTF
CDR3nt: TGTGCCAGCAGACACCCCGAGGGTAACTATGGCTACACCTTC